These 2 T cell receptor beta chains were all obtained from the same sample, sequenced in a study of vaccination effects on CD4 cells after COVID-19. Upon completion of 10 to 11 days in culture, CD4+ T cells were isolated. Their specific antigens are unknown. The protocol was immunoSEQ multiplex PCR, while the TCRdb copy is restricted to in-frame clones and leaves out a portion. The repertoire holds about 39,000 clones, 82% seen once, with 2.5% to 3.5% in the top ten. Sequencing was performed on CD4+ T cells from PBMCs cultured without peptide, taken before COVID-19 vaccination. All receptors derive from a human donor who received a COVID-19 vaccine.

This sequence joins TRBV29-1 and TRBJ1-1, with D uncertain. Germline V gives CDR1 SQVTM, CDR2 ANQGSEA. V dropped 6 bases and J dropped 4 bases, with 15 bases sitting between them. The CDR3 spans 13 residues. In nucleotides, the CDR3 is TGCAGCGTCTCAGAGGGTGTAGGCACTGAAGCTTTCTTT. This translates into CSVSEGVGTEAFF.

This clone was observed a single time. The genes are TRBV30 and TRBJ2-3, with TRBD2 as a possible D gene (5 bases). The germline V and J ends were trimmed by 3 bases and 2 bases, with 18 bases remaining between them. CDR1 and CDR2 (germline): GTSNPN, SVGIG (reference sequence). The CDR3 is 16 residues long. In nucleotides, the CDR3 is TGTGCCTGGAGCTCTTCTCTGGGAGTCCTCACAGATACGCAGTATTTT. The encoded protein is CAWSSSLGVLTDTQYF.